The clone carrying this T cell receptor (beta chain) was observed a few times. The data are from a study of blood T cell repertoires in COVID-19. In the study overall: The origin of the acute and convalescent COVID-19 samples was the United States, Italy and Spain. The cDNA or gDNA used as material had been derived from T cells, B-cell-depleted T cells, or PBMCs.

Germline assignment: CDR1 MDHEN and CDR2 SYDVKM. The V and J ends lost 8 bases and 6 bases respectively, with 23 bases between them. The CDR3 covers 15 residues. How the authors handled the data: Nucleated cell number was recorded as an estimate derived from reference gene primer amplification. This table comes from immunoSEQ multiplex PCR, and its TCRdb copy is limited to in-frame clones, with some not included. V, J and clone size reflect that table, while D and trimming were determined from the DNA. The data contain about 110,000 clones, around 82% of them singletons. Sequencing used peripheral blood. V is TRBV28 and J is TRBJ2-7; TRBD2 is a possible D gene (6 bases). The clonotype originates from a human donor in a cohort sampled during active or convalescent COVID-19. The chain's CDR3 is CASAVPPGLLPEQYF. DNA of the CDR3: TGTGCCAGCGCCGTTCCCCCGGGACTTCTTCCCGAGCAGTACTTC.